This TCR beta chain is from a study of control samples from healthy donors and cancer patients. The method was immunoSEQ multiplex PCR; TCRdb's version includes in-frame clones alone and lacks a portion of them. The sample lists roughly 95,000 clones, more than 90% occurring once. The CDR3 contains 12 residues. With 0 bases removed from V and 4 bases from J, the gap between germline ends came to 4 bases. The germline V gene encodes CDR1 SGHRS and CDR2 YFSETQ. The J gene is TRBJ1-2, the V gene TRBV5-1; no definite D call. The TCR originated in a human donor in good health. The donor label of this sample is uncertain. The specimen was blood. DNA for the CDR3: TGCGCCAGCAGCTTGGACGCCTATGGCTACACCTTC. As protein: CASSLDAYGYTF.